These 3 T cell receptor beta chains were sequenced from one sample in a study of T cells in localized non-small cell lung cancer. Measured with immunoSEQ multiplex PCR; TCRdb has only the in-frame clones, and not every one. This table holds about 25,000 clones, about 92% found once. Sequencing was performed on peripheral blood, taken before any cancer treatment. These receptors all come from a man aged 40 to 69 with stage III squamous cell lung carcinoma.

The chain uses TRBV5-6 and TRBJ1-3; 8 bases fit TRBD1. Germline V gene sequence: CDR1 SGHDT, CDR2 YYEEEE. The CDR3 is 16 residues long. Trimming took 4 bases from V and 2 from J; bases not matched to a gene: 8. The chain's CDR3 is CASSPRAGGTGNTIYF. The CDR3 nucleotides read TGTGCCAGCAGCCCACGGGCAGGGGGCACTGGAAACACCATATATTTT.

The J gene is TRBJ2-5, the V gene TRBV27, with D maybe TRBD1 (6 bases). This CDR3 is 13 amino acids long. Germline V gene data show CDR1 as MNHEY and CDR2 as SMNVEV (reference sequence). Between the trimmed V and J ends, which lost 8 bases and 0 bases, there was a span of 10 bases. CDR3: CASRGQNQETQYF. In DNA form, the CDR3 reads TGTGCCAGCCGTGGACAGAACCAAGAGACCCAGTACTTC.

This rearrangement joins TRBV14 to TRBJ1-2; perhaps TRBD1 as D (5 bases). The CDR3 extends over 15 amino acids. Trimming left V 4 bases short and J 8 bases short, with 20 bases between. The germline gives CDR1 SGHDN, CDR2 FVKESK. DNA of the CDR3: TGTGCCAGCAGCCGCTTTTTACAGGAGGTAGACGGCTACACCTTC. Encoded protein: CASSRFLQEVDGYTF.